The text below deals with one T cell receptor (beta chain). In the same sample, other DNA sequences code for this CDR3. Profiled with immunoSEQ multiplex PCR; TCRdb holds only in-frame clones, not every one. The repertoire holds some 130,000 clones, around 80% seen once, with about 32% in the top ten. This entry belongs to a study of cytomegalovirus exposure and HLA in healthy donors. This CDR3 has 14 residues. V gave up 1 base and J gave up 5 bases, with 11 bases separating them. CDR1 is SGHTA, CDR2 FQGTGA, per germline. Specimen: PBMCs. The chain carries TRBV7-3 and TRBJ1-2; tentative D call: TRBD1 (5 bases). This TCR was sampled from a man aged 25 to 40 in good health and CMV-seropositive. The CDR3 DNA follows: TGTGCCAGCAGCTTAAGTGGGGGGGGATATGGCTACACCTTC. This translates into CASSLSGGGYGYTF.